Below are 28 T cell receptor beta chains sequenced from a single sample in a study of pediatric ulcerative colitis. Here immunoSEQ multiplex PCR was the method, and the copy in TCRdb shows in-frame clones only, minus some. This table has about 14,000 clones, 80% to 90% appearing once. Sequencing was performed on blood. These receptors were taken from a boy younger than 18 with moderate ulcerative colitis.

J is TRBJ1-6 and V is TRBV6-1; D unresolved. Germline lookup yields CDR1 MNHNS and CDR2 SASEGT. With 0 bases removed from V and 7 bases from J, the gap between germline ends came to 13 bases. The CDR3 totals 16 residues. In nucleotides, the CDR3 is TGTGCCAGCAGTGAAGCGTTAACGGCCAACAATTCACCCCTCCACTTT. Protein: CASSEALTANNSPLHF.

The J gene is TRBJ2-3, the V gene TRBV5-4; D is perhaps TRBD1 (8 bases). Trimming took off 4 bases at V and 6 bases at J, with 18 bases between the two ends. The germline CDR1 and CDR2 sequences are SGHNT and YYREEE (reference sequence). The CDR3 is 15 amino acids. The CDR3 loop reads CASSQGAGEWDTQYF. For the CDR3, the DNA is TGTGCCAGCAGCCAGGGGGCGGGAGAATGGGATACGCAGTATTTT.

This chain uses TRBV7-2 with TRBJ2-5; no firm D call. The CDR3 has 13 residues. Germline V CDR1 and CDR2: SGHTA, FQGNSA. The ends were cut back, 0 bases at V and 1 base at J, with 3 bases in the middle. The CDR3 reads CASSLASQETQYF. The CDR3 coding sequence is TGTGCCAGCAGCTTAGCCTCCCAAGAGACCCAGTACTTC.

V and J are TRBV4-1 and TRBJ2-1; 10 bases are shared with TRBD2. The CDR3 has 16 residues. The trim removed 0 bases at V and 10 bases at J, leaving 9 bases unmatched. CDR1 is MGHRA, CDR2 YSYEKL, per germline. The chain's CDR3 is CASSQDGLAGEEEQFF. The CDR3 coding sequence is TGCGCCAGCAGCCAAGATGGGCTAGCGGGAGAAGAGGAGCAGTTCTTC.

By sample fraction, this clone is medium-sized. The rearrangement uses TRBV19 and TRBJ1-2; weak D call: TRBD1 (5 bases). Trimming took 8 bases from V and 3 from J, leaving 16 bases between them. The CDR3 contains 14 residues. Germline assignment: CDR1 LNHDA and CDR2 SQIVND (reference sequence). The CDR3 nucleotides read TGTGCCAGTTGGGGCCATCCTAGAGACTATGGCTACACCTTC. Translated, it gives CASWGHPRDYGYTF.

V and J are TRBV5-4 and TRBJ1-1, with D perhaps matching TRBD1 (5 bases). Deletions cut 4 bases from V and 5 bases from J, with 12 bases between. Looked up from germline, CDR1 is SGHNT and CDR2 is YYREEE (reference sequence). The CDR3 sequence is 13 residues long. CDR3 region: CASSTFTGTEAFF. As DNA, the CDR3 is TGTGCCAGCAGCACCTTCACAGGAACTGAAGCTTTCTTT.

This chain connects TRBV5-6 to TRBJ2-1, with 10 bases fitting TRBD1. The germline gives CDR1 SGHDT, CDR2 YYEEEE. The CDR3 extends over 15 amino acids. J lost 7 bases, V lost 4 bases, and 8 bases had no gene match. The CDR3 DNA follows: TGTGCCAGCAGCGACGGGACAGGGGTTTCGAATGAGCAGTTCTTC. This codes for CASSDGTGVSNEQFF.

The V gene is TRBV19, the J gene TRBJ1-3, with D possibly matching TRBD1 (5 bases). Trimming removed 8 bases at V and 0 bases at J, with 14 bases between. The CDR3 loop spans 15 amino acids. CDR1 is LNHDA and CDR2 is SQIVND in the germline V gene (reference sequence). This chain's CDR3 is CASCGAAFSGNTIYF. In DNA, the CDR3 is TGTGCCAGTTGCGGGGCAGCCTTCTCTGGAAACACCATATATTTT.

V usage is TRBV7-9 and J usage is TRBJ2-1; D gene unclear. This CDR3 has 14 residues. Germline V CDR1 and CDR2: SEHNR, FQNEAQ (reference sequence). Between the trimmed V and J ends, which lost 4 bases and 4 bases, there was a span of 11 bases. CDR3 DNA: TGTGCCAGCAGCTCCCGGGCCCCGTACAATGAGCAGTTCTTC. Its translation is CASSSRAPYNEQFF.

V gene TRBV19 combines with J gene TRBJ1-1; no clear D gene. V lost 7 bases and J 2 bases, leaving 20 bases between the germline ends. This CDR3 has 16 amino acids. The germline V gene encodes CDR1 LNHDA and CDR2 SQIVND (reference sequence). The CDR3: CASTVWSVDQNTEAFF. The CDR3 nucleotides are TGTGCCAGTACTGTGTGGTCGGTGGATCAAAACACTGAAGCTTTCTTT.

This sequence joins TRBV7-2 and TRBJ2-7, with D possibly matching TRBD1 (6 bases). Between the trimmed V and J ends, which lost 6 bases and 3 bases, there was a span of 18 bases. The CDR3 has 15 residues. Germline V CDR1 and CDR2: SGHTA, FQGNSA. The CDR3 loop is CASSPVRDKGYEQYF. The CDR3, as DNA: TGTGCCAGCAGTCCAGTCCGGGACAAGGGCTACGAGCAGTACTTC.

CDR3 coding DNA: TGTGCTAGTGGTTTGGTTGGGGGAAGTAGTGCAGGCACCATATATTTT. It yields the protein CASGLVGGSSAGTIYF. The chain is built from TRBV12-5 and TRBJ1-3; D is possibly TRBD1 (5 bases). The germline gives CDR1 LGHNT, CDR2 FRNRAP. The ends were cut back, 0 bases at V and 9 bases at J, with 18 bases in the middle. The CDR3 spans 16 residues.

The CDR3 here is CASSLLNQPQHF. CDR3 DNA: TGTGCCAGCAGCCTTCTCAATCAGCCCCAGCATTTT. The chain joins TRBV28 to TRBJ1-5, with D hard to call. This CDR3 region has 12 residues. V lost 6 bases and J lost 3, with 6 bases in between. Germline lookup yields CDR1 MDHEN and CDR2 SYDVKM.

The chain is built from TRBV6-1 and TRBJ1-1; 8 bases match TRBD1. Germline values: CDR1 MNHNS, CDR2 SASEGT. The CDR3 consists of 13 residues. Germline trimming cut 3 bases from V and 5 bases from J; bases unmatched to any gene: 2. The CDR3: CASSDRGLTEAFF. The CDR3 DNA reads TGTGCCAGCAGTGACAGGGGGCTTACTGAAGCTTTCTTT.

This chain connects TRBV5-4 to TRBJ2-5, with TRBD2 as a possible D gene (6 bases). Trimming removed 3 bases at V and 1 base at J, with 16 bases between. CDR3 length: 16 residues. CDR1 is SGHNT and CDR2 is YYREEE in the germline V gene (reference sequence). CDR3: CASSSSWMGGQETQYF. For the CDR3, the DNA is TGTGCCAGCAGCTCCTCCTGGATGGGGGGCCAAGAGACCCAGTACTTC.

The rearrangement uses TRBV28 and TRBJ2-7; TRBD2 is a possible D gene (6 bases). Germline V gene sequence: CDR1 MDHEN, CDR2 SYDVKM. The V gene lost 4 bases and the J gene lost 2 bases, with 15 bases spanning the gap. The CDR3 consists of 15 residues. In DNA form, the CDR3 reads TGTGCCAGCAGTTCTCCGGGACTGGGGACCTACGAGCAGTACTTC. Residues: CASSSPGLGTYEQYF.

The CDR3 here is CASSDYSEAFF. The DNA of the CDR3 is TGTGCCAGCAGTGACTACTCTGAAGCTTTCTTT. The chain couples TRBV2 to TRBJ1-1; D not certain. The germline V and J ends were trimmed by 3 bases and 6 bases, with 5 bases remaining between them. Germline V gene lookup returns CDR1 SNHLY and CDR2 FYNNEI. This CDR3 has 11 amino acids.

CDR3 sequence (DNA): TGTGCCAGCAGTATCGGGCCCACAGATACGCAGTATTTT. As protein: CASSIGPTDTQYF. The chain couples TRBV27 to TRBJ2-3; D gene ambiguous. The CDR3 is 13 residues long. Germline V gene data show CDR1 as MNHEY and CDR2 as SMNVEV (reference sequence). Deletions cut 5 bases from V and 2 bases from J, with 8 bases between.

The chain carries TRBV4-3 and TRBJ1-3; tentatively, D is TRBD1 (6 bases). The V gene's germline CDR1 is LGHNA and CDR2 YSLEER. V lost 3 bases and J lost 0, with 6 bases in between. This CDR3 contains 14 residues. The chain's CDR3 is CASSQDSSGNTIYF. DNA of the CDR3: TGCGCCAGCAGCCAGGACAGCTCTGGAAACACCATATATTTT.

The CDR3 bases are TGTGCCAGCAGTGACAGTGAAGCTTTCTTT. Residues: CASSDSEAFF. V and J are TRBV28 and TRBJ1-1; possible D gene TRBD1, 5 bases. CDR1 MDHEN and CDR2 SYDVKM come from the germline V gene. The CDR3 sequence is 10 residues long. Trimming removed 5 bases from V and 7 bases from J, with 5 bases in between. Drawing the rest from reference TRBV28 and TRBJ1-1, the complete variable domain is DVKVTQSSRYLVKRTGEKVFLECVQDMDHENMFWYRQDPGLGLRLIYFSYDVKMKEKGDIPEGYSVSREKKERFSLILESASTNQTSMYLCASSDSEAFFGQGTRLTVV.

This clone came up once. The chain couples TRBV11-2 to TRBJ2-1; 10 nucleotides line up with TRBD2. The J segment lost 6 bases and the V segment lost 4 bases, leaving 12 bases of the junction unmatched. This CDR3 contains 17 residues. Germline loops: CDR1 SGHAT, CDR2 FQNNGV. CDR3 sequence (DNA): TGTGCCAGCAGCTCCTACCCTAGCGGGAGTTCCCCCAATGAGCAGTTCTTC. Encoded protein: CASSSYPSGSSPNEQFF.

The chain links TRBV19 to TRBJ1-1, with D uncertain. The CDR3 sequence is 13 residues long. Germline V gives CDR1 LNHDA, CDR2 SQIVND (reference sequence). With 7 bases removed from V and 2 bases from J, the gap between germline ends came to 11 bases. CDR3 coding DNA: TGTGCCAGTACGGCACGGCGAAACACTGAAGCTTTCTTT. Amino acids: CASTARRNTEAFF.

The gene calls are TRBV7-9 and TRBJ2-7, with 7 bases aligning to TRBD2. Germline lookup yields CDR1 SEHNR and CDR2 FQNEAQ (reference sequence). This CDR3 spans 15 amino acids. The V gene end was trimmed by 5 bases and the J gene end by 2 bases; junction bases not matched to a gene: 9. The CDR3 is CASSPTQGGPYEQYF. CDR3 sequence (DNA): TGTGCCAGCAGCCCGACCCAGGGAGGGCCCTACGAGCAGTACTTC.

DNA for the CDR3: TGTGCCAGCAGTGCCCTAGCGAGTTTTTCAGATACGCAGTATTTT. Translation gives CASSALASFSDTQYF. The chain couples TRBV6-5 to TRBJ2-3; D might be TRBD2 (6 bases). CDR1 is MNHEY and CDR2 is SVGAGI in the germline V gene. The CDR3 consists of 15 residues. V lost 5 bases and J 4 bases, leaving 16 bases between the germline ends.

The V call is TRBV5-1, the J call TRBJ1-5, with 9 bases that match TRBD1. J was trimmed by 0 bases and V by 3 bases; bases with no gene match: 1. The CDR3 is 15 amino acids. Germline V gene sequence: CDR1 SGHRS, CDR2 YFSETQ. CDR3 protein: CASSWTGDSNQPQHF. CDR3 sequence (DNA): TGCGCCAGCAGCTGGACAGGGGATAGCAATCAGCCCCAGCATTTT.

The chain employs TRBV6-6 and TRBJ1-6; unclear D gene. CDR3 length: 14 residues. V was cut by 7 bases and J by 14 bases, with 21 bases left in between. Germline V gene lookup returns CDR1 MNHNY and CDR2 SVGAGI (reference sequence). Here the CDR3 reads CASTESRGLGTLHF. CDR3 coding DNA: TGTGCCAGCACCGAAAGTCGAGGATTAGGGACCCTCCACTTT.

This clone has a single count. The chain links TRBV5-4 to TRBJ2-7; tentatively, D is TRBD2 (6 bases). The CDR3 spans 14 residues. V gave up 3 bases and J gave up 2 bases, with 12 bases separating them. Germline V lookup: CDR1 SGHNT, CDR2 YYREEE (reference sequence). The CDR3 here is CASSSAAGPYEQYF. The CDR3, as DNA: TGTGCCAGCAGCTCCGCTGCGGGACCCTACGAGCAGTACTTC.

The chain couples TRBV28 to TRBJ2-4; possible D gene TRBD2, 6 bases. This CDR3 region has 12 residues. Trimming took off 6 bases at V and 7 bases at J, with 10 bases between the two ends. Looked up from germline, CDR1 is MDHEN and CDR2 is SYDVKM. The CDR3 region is CASRAGGNIQYF. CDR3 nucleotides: TGTGCCAGCAGGGCAGGAGGGAACATTCAGTACTTC.